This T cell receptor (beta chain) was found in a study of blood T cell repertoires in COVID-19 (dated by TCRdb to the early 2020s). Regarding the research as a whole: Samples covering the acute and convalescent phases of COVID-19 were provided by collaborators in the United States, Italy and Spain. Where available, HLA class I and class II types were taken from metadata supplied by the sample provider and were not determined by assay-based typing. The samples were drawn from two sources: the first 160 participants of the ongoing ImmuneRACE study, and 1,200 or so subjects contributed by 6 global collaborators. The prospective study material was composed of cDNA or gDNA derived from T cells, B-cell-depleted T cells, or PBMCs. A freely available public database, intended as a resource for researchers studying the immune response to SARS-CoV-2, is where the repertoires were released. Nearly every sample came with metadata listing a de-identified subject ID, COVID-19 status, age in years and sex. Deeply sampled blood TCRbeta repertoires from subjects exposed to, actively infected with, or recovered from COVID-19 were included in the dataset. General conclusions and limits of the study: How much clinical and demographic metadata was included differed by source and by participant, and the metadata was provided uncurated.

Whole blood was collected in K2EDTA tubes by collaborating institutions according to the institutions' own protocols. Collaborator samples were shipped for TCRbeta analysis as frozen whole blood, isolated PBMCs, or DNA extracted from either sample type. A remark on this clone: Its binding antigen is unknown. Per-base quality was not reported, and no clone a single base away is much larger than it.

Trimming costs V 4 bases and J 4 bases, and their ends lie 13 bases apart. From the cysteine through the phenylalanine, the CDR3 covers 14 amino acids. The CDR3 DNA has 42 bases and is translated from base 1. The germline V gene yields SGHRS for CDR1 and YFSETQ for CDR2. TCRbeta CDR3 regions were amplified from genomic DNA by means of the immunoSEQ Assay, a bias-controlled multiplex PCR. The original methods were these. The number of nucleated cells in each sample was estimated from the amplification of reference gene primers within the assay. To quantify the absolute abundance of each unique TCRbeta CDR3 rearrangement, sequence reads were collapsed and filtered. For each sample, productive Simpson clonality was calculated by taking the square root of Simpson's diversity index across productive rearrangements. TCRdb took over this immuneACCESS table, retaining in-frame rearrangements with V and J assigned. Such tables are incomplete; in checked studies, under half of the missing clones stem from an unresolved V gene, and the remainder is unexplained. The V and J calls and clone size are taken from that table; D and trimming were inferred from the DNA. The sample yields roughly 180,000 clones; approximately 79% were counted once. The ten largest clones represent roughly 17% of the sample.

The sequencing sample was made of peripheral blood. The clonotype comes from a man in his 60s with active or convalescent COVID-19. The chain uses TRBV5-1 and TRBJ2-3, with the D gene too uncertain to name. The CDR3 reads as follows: CASSVELVADTQYF. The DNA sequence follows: TGCGCCAGCAGCGTAGAGCTAGTAGCAGATACGCAGTATTTT. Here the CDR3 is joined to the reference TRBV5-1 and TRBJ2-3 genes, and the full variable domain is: KAGVTQTPRYLIKTRGQQVTLSCSPISGHRSVSWYQQTPGQGLQFLFEYFSETQRNKGNFPGRFSGRQFSNSRSEMNVSTLELGDSALYLCASSVELVADTQYFGPGTRLTVL.